This TCR beta chain was sequenced during a study of monozygotic twins with inflammatory bowel disease. This CDR3 comprises 16 residues. Germline values: CDR1 DFQATT, CDR2 SNEGSKA (reference sequence). TCRdb re-called the 5' RACE reads and catalogs CDR3 proteins one per entry, DNA excluded. Seen in this sample are roughly 150,000 distinct CDR3 sequences; the ten most common clones hold 2.8%. The TCR sequence derives from a human donor with ulcerative colitis or Crohn's disease, or a healthy co-twin of an affected twin (not recorded which). The chain is built from TRBV20-1 and TRBJ2-2; lacking DNA, the TRBD2 call made by TCRdb goes unchecked. Sequenced: blood. The CDR3 sequence: CSARREGQGKAGELFF.